One and the same sample provided the 8 T cell receptor beta chains below, sequenced in a study of T-cell memory formation after mild COVID-19. MiXCR was run by TCRdb on the 5' RACE reads, yielding one entry per CDR3 protein. The table includes some 190,000 distinct CDR3 sequences, 16% detected once. The sequenced sample consisted of PBMCs or a T cell subset sorted from them (not recorded which). These TCRs come from an adult woman who had mild COVID-19 (a few samples of this study predate the infection). Cell type and time point are not known.

This chain joins TRBV5-6 and TRBJ2-7, with 7 bases matching TRBD2. CDR3 length equals 14 residues. J gave up 4 bases and V 6 bases, and 10 bases lay outside the gene matches. Germline values: CDR1 SGHDT, CDR2 YYEEEE. The CDR3 DNA reads as TGTGCCAGCAACACCCGGGGGGAACTTTACGAGCAGTACTTC. Translating it yields CASNTRGELYEQYF.

This clonotype was observed a few times. The V call is TRBV5-1, the J call TRBJ2-2; D not certain. Germline-derived CDR1 and CDR2 are SGHRS and YFSETQ. CDR3 size: 16 residues. With 4 bases removed from V and 1 base from J, the gap between germline ends came to 14 bases. CDR3 DNA sequence: TGCGCCAGCAGCAAGGACGTACTTGAGAACACCGGGGAGCTGTTTTTT. Translated, it gives CASSKDVLENTGELFF.

The genes are TRBV12-3 or TRBV12-4 and TRBJ2-2, with D uncertain. V was pared by 3 bases and J by 7 bases, with 9 bases between. The CDR3 has 13 amino acids. The CDR3 DNA is TGTGCCAGCAGTTTCTTTTTGAGCGGGGAGCTGTTTTTT. It specifies CASSFFLSGELFF.

This rearrangement joins TRBV25-1 to TRBJ2-7; D not certain. CDR1 is MGHDK, CDR2 SYGVNS, per germline. The CDR3 runs 13 residues. V dropped 2 bases and J dropped 6 bases, with 11 bases sitting between them. The CDR3 coding sequence is TGTGCCAGCAGTGAACGATCGGTTTCCGAGCAGTACTTC. This gives the protein CASSERSVSEQYF.

The V call is TRBV30, the J call TRBJ2-7; D gene ambiguous. V was trimmed by 5 bases and J by 1 base, leaving 15 bases between them. Per germline, CDR1 GTSNPN and CDR2 SVGIG (reference sequence). The CDR3 runs to 14 residues. The CDR3 DNA follows: TGTGCCTGGGCCCAATCTTACTCATCCTACGAGCAGTACTTC. Translation gives CAWAQSYSSYEQYF.

The J gene is TRBJ1-1, the V gene TRBV3-1; D possibly corresponds to TRBD1 (5 bases). The CDR3 is 17 amino acids. The V end was cut by 1 base, the J end by 0 bases, with 15 bases between. CDR1 LGHDT and CDR2 YNNKEL come from the germline V gene (reference sequence). CDR3 DNA sequence: TGTGCCAGCAGCCAAGTCTACAGGTGGGGAATGAACACTGAAGCTTTCTTT. Its translation: CASSQVYRWGMNTEAFF.

This clonotype was seen more than once but under ten times. This chain connects TRBV13 to TRBJ2-1; 14 nucleotides match TRBD2. The germline V gene encodes CDR1 PRHDT and CDR2 FYEKMQ (reference sequence). The CDR3 totals 15 residues. With 5 bases clipped from V and 10 bases from J, the junction kept 7 bases outside the gene matches. CDR3 sequence reads: CASSKTSGRVREQFF. The CDR3 bases are TGTGCCAGCAGCAAGACTAGCGGGAGGGTAAGGGAGCAGTTCTTC.

This clonotype occurred a few times. The CDR3 here is CASSHPGRGRNEQYF. The CDR3 DNA follows: TGTGCCAGCAGCCACCCAGGTCGGGGGAGGAACGAGCAGTACTTC. The chain combines TRBV6-5 with TRBJ2-7; tentatively, D is TRBD2 (6 bases). The CDR3 spans 15 residues. V was pared by 6 bases and J by 5 bases, with 20 bases between. CDR1 and CDR2 from the germline V gene are MNHEY and SVGAGI.